These 8 T cell receptor beta chains were sequenced from one sample in a study of cytomegalovirus exposure and HLA in healthy donors. The PCR was carried out with 60 Vbeta primers and 13 Jbeta primers. Assay used: immunoSEQ multiplex PCR; TCRdb lists only in-frame clones, some missing. In the table there are about 96,000 clones, about 70% of which are singletons. Sequencing was performed on PBMCs. The receptors derive from a woman in her sixties or seventies in good health and CMV-seropositive.

The chain employs TRBV5-1 and TRBJ2-7; the D is unclear. Germline V CDR1 and CDR2: SGHRS, YFSETQ. V gave up 0 bases and J gave up 0 bases, with 7 bases separating them. There are 14 residues in the CDR3. The CDR3 bases are TGCGCCAGCAGCTTGGAGAGCCCCTCCTACGAGCAGTACTTC. Translation: CASSLESPSYEQYF.

J is TRBJ2-7 and V is TRBV9; 8 bases are a match to TRBD2. The CDR3 totals 15 residues. V was clipped by 0 bases and J by 3 bases; unmatched bases: 5. Germline-derived CDR1 and CDR2 are SGDLS and YYNGEE. CDR3 loop: CASSVESGLGYEQYF. CDR3 DNA: TGTGCCAGCAGCGTAGAGTCGGGACTAGGCTACGAGCAGTACTTC.

The rearrangement links TRBV4-3 to TRBJ1-2; D remains ambiguous. CDR1 is LGHNA and CDR2 is YSLEER in the germline V gene. Trimming took 1 base from V and 2 from J, leaving 11 bases between them. This CDR3 is 15 amino acids long. The CDR3 region is CASSQGRTVNYGYTF. CDR3 bases: TGCGCCAGCAGCCAAGGGAGGACGGTGAACTATGGCTACACCTTC.

This chain links TRBV29-1 with TRBJ1-6, with TRBD1 matching 8 bases. This CDR3 is 13 amino acids long. In germline, CDR1 is SQVTM, CDR2 ANQGSEA. With 6 bases clipped from V and 8 bases from J, the junction kept 6 bases outside the gene matches. In DNA, the CDR3 is TGCAGCGTCGCCACAGGGGGGGATTCACCCCTCCACTTT. Protein sequence: CSVATGGDSPLHF.

This clone is medium-sized (0.01 to 0.1%) in the sample. The chain combines TRBV19 with TRBJ2-1; TRBD2 is a possible D gene (6 bases). Looked up from germline, CDR1 is LNHDA and CDR2 is SQIVND (reference sequence). The V end lost 3 bases, the J end lost 10 bases, and 10 bases lay between the germline ends. The CDR3 contains 12 residues. CDR3 DNA sequence: TGTGCCAGTAGTATGTCTAGCGCGGAGCAGTTCTTC. The encoded protein is CASSMSSAEQFF.

This rearrangement joins TRBV5-1 to TRBJ2-7; 10 bases map to TRBD2. CDR1 SGHRS and CDR2 YFSETQ come from the germline V gene. The V segment lost 0 bases and the J segment 2 bases; nucleotides outside the gene matches: 5. The CDR3 has 16 residues. The CDR3 spells CASSLGLAGKPYEQYF. The CDR3, as DNA: TGCGCCAGCAGCTTGGGACTAGCGGGTAAACCCTACGAGCAGTACTTC.

This chain connects TRBV4-2 to TRBJ1-2, with 10 positions matching TRBD1. CDR1 and CDR2 (germline): LGHNA, YNFKEQ. The length of the CDR3 is 16 residues. Germline trimming cut 0 bases from V and 6 bases from J; bases unmatched to any gene: 7. In nucleotides, the CDR3 is TGTGCCAGCAGCCAAGAGGGAACCGGGACAGGGGATGGCTACACCTTC. Protein sequence: CASSQEGTGTGDGYTF.

This clone is a singleton in its sample. V gene TRBV5-1 combines with J gene TRBJ1-2; 7 nucleotides agree with TRBD1. In germline, CDR1 is SGHRS, CDR2 YFSETQ. CDR3 length: 15 amino acids. V lost 2 bases to trimming and J lost 3 bases; unmatched junction nucleotides: 7. CDR3 in amino acids: CASSFLGGLDYGYTF. The CDR3 nucleotides are TGCGCCAGCAGCTTCCTAGGGGGCTTGGACTATGGCTACACCTTC.